This T cell receptor beta chain emerged from a study of blood T cell repertoires in COVID-19. Overall study context: Samples taken during acute and convalescent COVID-19 were collected in the United States, Italy and Spain.

Authors' analysis steps: Reference gene primer amplification in the assay estimated nucleated cell counts. Clones were read by immunoSEQ multiplex PCR, and TCRdb kept only the in-frame ones, dropping some. V, J and clone size are those of that table, while D and trimming were read from the DNA. The sample shows roughly 300,000 clones, 75% to 95% of them seen only once. Trimming removed 8 bases at V and 4 bases at J, with 18 bases between. Germline CDR1 is MDHEN and CDR2 is SYDVKM. This CDR3 region has 15 residues. V gene TRBV28 combines with J gene TRBJ1-3, with D possibly TRBD1 on 6 matching bases. Sequenced input: peripheral blood. The TCR originated in a young woman with COVID-19, enrolled during active disease. CDR3 sequence (DNA): TGTGCCAGCTATCCATCCGGGACACCAGGAAACACCATATATTTT. Amino acid sequence: CASYPSGTPGNTIYF.